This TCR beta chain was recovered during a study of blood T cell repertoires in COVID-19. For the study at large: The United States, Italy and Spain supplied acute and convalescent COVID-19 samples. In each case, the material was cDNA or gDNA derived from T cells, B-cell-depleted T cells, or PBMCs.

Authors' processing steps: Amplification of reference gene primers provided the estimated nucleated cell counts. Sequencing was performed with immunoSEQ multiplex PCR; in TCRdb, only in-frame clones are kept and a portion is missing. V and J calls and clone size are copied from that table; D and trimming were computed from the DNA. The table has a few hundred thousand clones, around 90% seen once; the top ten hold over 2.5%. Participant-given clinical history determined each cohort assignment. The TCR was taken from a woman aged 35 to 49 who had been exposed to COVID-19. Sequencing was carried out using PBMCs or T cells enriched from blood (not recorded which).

CDR3 sequence (DNA): TGTGCCACCAGTGATGGTGACAGGAAGAAACACGGGGAGCTGTTTTTT. Translating gives CATSDGDRKKHGELFF. V and J are TRBV24-1 and TRBJ2-2; TRBD1 is a possible D gene (6 bases). Trimming removed 3 bases at V and 7 bases at J, with 17 bases between. The CDR3 contains 16 residues. Germline CDR1 reads KGHDR; CDR2 reads SFDVKD.